This TCR beta chain was documented in a study of cytomegalovirus exposure and HLA in healthy donors. The PCR contained 60 Vbeta and 13 Jbeta primers. Produced via immunoSEQ multiplex PCR; TCRdb's table is partial and in-frame only. The table shows 45,000 to 55,000 clones, with 80% occurring only once. As to this clone: Its antigen is unidentified.

Germline V gene sequence: CDR1 SGHRS, CDR2 YFSETQ. This CDR3 contains 13 residues. Trimming pared 0 bases from V and 3 bases from J, leaving 5 bases between. Overall study results and limits: A later analysis linked roughly 17,000 TCR beta sequences to HLA alleles at 0.05 false discovery rate. Indistinguishability led to the exclusion of some V segments, TRBV6-2 and TRBV6-3 included.

The sample consisted of PBMCs. The receptor was isolated from a man younger than 45 in good health and CMV-seropositive. The rearrangement joins TRBV5-1 to TRBJ2-3, with D perhaps TRBD1 (5 bases). CDR3 sequence (DNA): TGCGCCAGCAGCTTGGCAGGGACAGATACGCAGTATTTT. It is translated as CASSLAGTDTQYF.